Given below is one TCR beta chain in context. Its antigen remains unknown. The sample belongs to a study of cytomegalovirus exposure and HLA in healthy donors. Study-wide results and caveats: Productive status was seen about 87% or about 30% of the time for most TCR beta V segments in an earlier analysis. The listing of roughly 160 TCR beta chains classed them as cytomegalovirus-associated.

The PCR contained 60 Vbeta and 13 Jbeta primers. Measured with immunoSEQ multiplex PCR; TCRdb has only the in-frame clones, and not every one. The data show around 150,000 clones, around 80% seen once. Germline CDR1 and CDR2: SGDLS and YYNGEE. This CDR3 has 15 amino acids. Trimming took 4 bases from V and 3 from J; bases not matched to a gene: 8. The V gene is TRBV9, the J gene TRBJ2-5; the match to TRBD1 covers 8 bases. The origin of this receptor is a man in his forties or fifties in good health and CMV-seronegative. The sequencing input was PBMCs. CDR3 coding DNA: TGTGCCAGCAGCCCGGACAGGGCGGAGGAAGAGACCCAGTACTTC. This encodes CASSPDRAEEETQYF.